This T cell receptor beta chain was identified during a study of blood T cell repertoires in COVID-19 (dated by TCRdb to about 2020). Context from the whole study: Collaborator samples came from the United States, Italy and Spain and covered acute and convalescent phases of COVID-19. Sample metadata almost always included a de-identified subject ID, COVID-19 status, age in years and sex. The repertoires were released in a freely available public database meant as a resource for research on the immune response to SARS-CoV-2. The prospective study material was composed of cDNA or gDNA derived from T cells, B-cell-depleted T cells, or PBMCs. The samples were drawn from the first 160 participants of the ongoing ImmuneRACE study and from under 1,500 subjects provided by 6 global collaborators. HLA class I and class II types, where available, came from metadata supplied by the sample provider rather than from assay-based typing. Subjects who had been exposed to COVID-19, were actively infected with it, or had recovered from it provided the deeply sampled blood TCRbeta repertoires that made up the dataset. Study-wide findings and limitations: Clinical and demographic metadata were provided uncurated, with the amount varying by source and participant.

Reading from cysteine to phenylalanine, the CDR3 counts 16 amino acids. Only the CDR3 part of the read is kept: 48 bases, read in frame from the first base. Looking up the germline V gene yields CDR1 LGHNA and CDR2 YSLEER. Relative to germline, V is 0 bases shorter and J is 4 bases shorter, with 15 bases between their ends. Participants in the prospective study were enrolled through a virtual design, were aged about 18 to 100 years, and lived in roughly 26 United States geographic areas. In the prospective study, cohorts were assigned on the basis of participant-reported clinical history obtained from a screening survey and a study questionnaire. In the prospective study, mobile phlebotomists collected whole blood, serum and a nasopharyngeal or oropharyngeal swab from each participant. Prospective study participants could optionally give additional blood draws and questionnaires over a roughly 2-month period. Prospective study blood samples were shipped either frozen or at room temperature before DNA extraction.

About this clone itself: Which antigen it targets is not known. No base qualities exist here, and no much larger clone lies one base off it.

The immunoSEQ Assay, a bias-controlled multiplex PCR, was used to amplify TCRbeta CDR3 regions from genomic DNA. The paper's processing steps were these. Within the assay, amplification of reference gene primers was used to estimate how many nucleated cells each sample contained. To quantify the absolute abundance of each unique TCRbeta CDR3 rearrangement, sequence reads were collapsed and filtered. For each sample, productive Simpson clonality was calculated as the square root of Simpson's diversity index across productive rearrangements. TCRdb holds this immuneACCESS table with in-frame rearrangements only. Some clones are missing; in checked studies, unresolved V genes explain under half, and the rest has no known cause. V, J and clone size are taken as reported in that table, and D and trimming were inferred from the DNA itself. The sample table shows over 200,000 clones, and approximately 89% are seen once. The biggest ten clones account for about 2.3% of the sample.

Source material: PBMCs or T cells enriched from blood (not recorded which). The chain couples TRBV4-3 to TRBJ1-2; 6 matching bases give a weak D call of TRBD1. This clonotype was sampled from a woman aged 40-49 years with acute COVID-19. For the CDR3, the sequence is CASSQDGRGAGYGYTF. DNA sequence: TGCGCCAGCAGCCAAGATGGTCGGGGGGCTGGCTATGGCTACACCTTC.